Detailed here is one T cell receptor beta chain. The CDR3 sequence is 12 residues long. CDR1 LGHNA and CDR2 YNFKEQ come from the germline V gene. After removal of 1 base from V and 11 bases from J, the junction contained 4 bases not matched to a gene. The data are from a study of blood T cell repertoires in COVID-19. Across the study: Specimens from acute and convalescent COVID-19 originated in the United States, Italy and Spain. PBMCs, B-cell-depleted T cells, or T cells provided the cDNA or gDNA that made up the material.

Authors' methods: Estimated nucleated cell counts came from reference gene primer amplification. The method was immunoSEQ multiplex PCR; TCRdb's version includes in-frame clones alone and lacks a portion of them. V and J calls and clone size are given by that table; D and trimming were obtained from the DNA. The sample lists roughly 670,000 clones; more than 80% were seen once. The sequence derives from a woman aged 18 to 35 with acute or convalescent COVID-19. The chain couples TRBV4-2 to TRBJ1-1, with 7 positions matching TRBD1. Material: peripheral blood. CDR3 protein: CASSQGTGEAFF. The CDR3 region has the DNA TGTGCCAGCAGCCAAGGGACAGGTGAGGCTTTCTTT.